What follows are 25 T cell receptor beta chains derived from one specimen sequenced in a study of blood T cell repertoires in COVID-19. Profiled with immunoSEQ multiplex PCR; TCRdb holds only in-frame clones, not every one. The sample records over 300,000 clones, roughly 90% being singletons. Sequencing input: peripheral blood. These TCRs come from a man in his forties with acute or convalescent COVID-19.

The chain links TRBV27 to TRBJ2-7; D possibly corresponds to TRBD2 (5 bases). Germline V CDR1 and CDR2: MNHEY, SMNVEV (reference sequence). V lost 7 bases and J 7 bases, leaving 14 bases between the germline ends. CDR3 size: 12 residues. The CDR3 DNA sequence: TGTGCCAGCAAAACCGGGATCGGGGAGCAGTACTTC. Its protein is CASKTGIGEQYF.

CDR3 nucleotide sequence: TGTGCCAGCAGCGTAGCTAGCGTGAACACCGGGGAGCTGTTTTTT. Amino acids: CASSVASVNTGELFF. This chain links TRBV9 with TRBJ2-2; D might be TRBD2 (6 bases). The CDR3 contains 15 residues. V was cut by 0 bases and J by 1 base, with 7 bases left in between. Germline CDR1 reads SGDLS; CDR2 reads YYNGEE.

The rearrangement links TRBV9 to TRBJ2-2; D is unclear. Germline loops: CDR1 SGDLS, CDR2 YYNGEE. This CDR3 region has 14 residues. Trimming took 4 bases from V and 5 from J, leaving 12 bases between them. The CDR3 DNA reads TGTGCCAGCAGCCCGACCCAGAGGACCGGGGAGCTGTTTTTT. This codes for CASSPTQRTGELFF.

The genes are TRBV6-6 and TRBJ1-4; D possibly corresponds to TRBD1 (6 bases). The ends were cut back, 2 bases at V and 7 bases at J, with 14 bases in the middle. The V gene's germline CDR1 is MNHNY and CDR2 SVGAGI (reference sequence). The CDR3 consists of 15 residues. The CDR3 region is CASSYERTVSEKLFF. CDR3 DNA sequence: TGTGCCAGCAGTTACGAGAGGACAGTTAGTGAAAAACTGTTTTTT.

The chain employs TRBV5-6 and TRBJ2-3; TRBD2 might be the D (6 bases). There are 14 residues in the CDR3. V was pared by 0 bases and J by 4 bases, with 9 bases between. The germline V gene encodes CDR1 SGHDT and CDR2 YYEEEE. In DNA form, the CDR3 reads TGTGCCAGCAGCTTGGCCGGGGGTGCAGATACGCAGTATTTT. Translating gives CASSLAGGADTQYF.

CDR3 in amino acids: CASSVGRNQPQHF. CDR3 DNA: TGTGCCAGCAGTGTAGGGAGGAATCAGCCCCAGCATTTT. The chain is built from TRBV12-3 or TRBV12-4 and TRBJ1-5; D gene uncertain. CDR3 length: 13 residues. V lost 5 bases and J lost 4, with 9 bases in between.

This clone was seen only a few times. DNA of the CDR3: TGTGCCAGCAGCCAAGAGGGCCAGGGGGACGAGCAGTACTTC. It codes for CASSQEGQGDEQYF. This chain links TRBV3-1 (or the pseudogene TRBV3-2) with TRBJ2-7, with 7 positions matching TRBD1. V lost 0 bases, J lost 5 bases, and 4 bases stayed unmatched. Germline CDR1 reads LGHDT; CDR2 reads YNNKEL (reference sequence). This CDR3 has 14 residues.

This rearrangement joins TRBV30 to TRBJ2-1, with 7 positions matching TRBD1. Trimming cost V 7 bases and J 5 bases; bases outside gene matches: 8. The length of the CDR3 is 13 residues. The germline gives CDR1 GTSNPN, CDR2 SVGIG (reference sequence). CDR3 DNA: TGTGCCTTCTTTGGACAGGCGAACAATGAGCAGTTCTTC. Its protein product is CAFFGQANNEQFF.

The chain couples TRBV28 to TRBJ1-4; 7 bases map to TRBD1. Germline V lookup: CDR1 MDHEN, CDR2 SYDVKM. The CDR3 contains 14 residues. V was clipped by 8 bases and J by 0 bases; unmatched bases: 3. In DNA form, the CDR3 reads TGTGCCAGCGTGACAGGGTCAACTAATGAAAAACTGTTTTTT. Protein sequence: CASVTGSTNEKLFF.

The genes are TRBV12-5 and TRBJ2-5; D is undetermined. The V gene's germline CDR1 is LGHNT and CDR2 FRNRAP. V was cut by 4 bases and J by 5 bases, with 5 bases left in between. The CDR3 runs to 11 residues. The CDR3 DNA is TGTGCTAGTGGTTATGGCGAGACCCAGTACTTC. Its translation: CASGYGETQYF.

V usage is TRBV19 and J usage is TRBJ1-5; 9 bases agree with TRBD1. The ends lost 7 bases at V and 11 bases at J; junction bases unmatched: 18. The germline gives CDR1 LNHDA, CDR2 SQIVND (reference sequence). The CDR3 has 16 residues. CDR3 in amino acids: CASTPPGDRAINAQHF. The CDR3 nucleotides are TGTGCCAGTACCCCCCCCGGGGACAGGGCCATTAATGCCCAGCATTTT.

The chain employs TRBV3-1 (or the pseudogene TRBV3-2) and TRBJ2-3; TRBD2 agrees at 10 bases. The V segment lost 1 base and the J segment 2 bases; nucleotides outside the gene matches: 3. CDR3 length: 16 residues. CDR1 is LGHDT, CDR2 YNNKEL, per germline (reference sequence). CDR3 amino acids: CASSQGLAGLTDTQYF. The CDR3 bases are TGTGCCAGCAGCCAAGGACTAGCGGGCCTCACAGATACGCAGTATTTT.

This clone was observed once. The rearrangement links TRBV4-2 to TRBJ2-3, with D possibly being TRBD2 (6 bases). Germline V lookup: CDR1 LGHNA, CDR2 YNFKEQ. The CDR3 runs 19 residues. The germline V and J ends were trimmed by 2 bases and 0 bases, with 21 bases remaining between them. As DNA, the CDR3 is TGTGCCAGCAGCCAAACTTTTACACCATTTAGCGGTAGCACAGATACGCAGTATTTT. It is translated as CASSQTFTPFSGSTDTQYF.

The V call is TRBV3-1 (or the pseudogene TRBV3-2), the J call TRBJ1-1; the D is unclear. Between the trimmed V and J ends, which lost 3 bases and 0 bases, there was a span of 5 bases. CDR3 size: 13 residues. Germline CDR1 and CDR2: LGHDT and YNNKEL (reference sequence). Here the CDR3 DNA reads TGTGCCAGCAGCCATGAGGTGAACACTGAAGCTTTCTTT. Encoded protein: CASSHEVNTEAFF.

In this sample, this clone turned up once. The rearrangement links TRBV6-6 to TRBJ2-2; 9 bases agree with TRBD2. V lost 4 bases to trimming and J lost 4 bases; unmatched junction nucleotides: 4. The CDR3 contains 15 residues. Germline V CDR1 and CDR2: MNHNY, SVGAGI (reference sequence). This chain's CDR3 is CASSSTGLATGELFF. The CDR3 DNA reads TGTGCCAGCAGTTCCACGGGACTAGCCACCGGGGAGCTGTTTTTT.

This chain uses TRBV6-5 with TRBJ2-2; D is possibly TRBD1 (6 bases). CDR1 and CDR2 from the germline V gene are MNHEY and SVGAGI. The ends were cut back, 6 bases at V and 4 bases at J, with 15 bases in the middle. There are 15 residues in the CDR3. CDR3 protein: CASSGTHFGTGELFF. The DNA of the CDR3 is TGTGCCAGCAGCGGGACACATTTTGGCACCGGGGAGCTGTTTTTT.

This rearrangement joins TRBV1 to TRBJ1-1; TRBD1 reflects the table's D call only, with no check against the DNA. TRBV1 constitutes a pseudogene. The length of the CDR3 is 18 residues. CDR3 residues: CTSSQLGHSESDGTEAFF. CDR3 nucleotide sequence: TGCACCAGCAGCCAACTGGGACACAGCGAGTCTGACGGCACTGAAGCTTTCTTT.

V usage is TRBV19 and J usage is TRBJ1-4; D is perhaps TRBD1 (5 bases). CDR1 and CDR2 (germline): LNHDA, SQIVND (reference sequence). The CDR3 extends over 15 amino acids. V lost 9 bases to trimming and J lost 3 bases, with 17 bases between them. CDR3 sequence reads: CASLPTGGANEKLFF. CDR3 coding DNA: TGTGCCAGCCTGCCCACGGGGGGGGCTAATGAAAAACTGTTTTTT.

The V gene is TRBV5-6, the J gene TRBJ1-5; a possible D gene is TRBD1 (5 bases). Trimming cost V 4 bases and J 2 bases, with 16 bases left between them. The CDR3 loop spans 16 amino acids. CDR1 is SGHDT, CDR2 YYEEEE, per germline. The CDR3 DNA reads as TGTGCCAGCAGCCCCCACGGCGGGGCTGGCAATCAGCCCCAGCATTTT. This gives the protein CASSPHGGAGNQPQHF.

The rearrangement uses TRBV7-8 and TRBJ1-6; 8 positions match TRBD1. CDR1 is SGHVS, CDR2 FQNEAQ, per germline. J was trimmed by 6 bases and V by 4 bases; bases with no gene match: 8. The CDR3 spans 16 residues. The CDR3 here is CASSSSSTGANSPLHF. The CDR3 DNA follows: TGTGCCAGCAGCTCAAGCTCGACAGGGGCTAATTCACCCCTCCACTTT.

The rearrangement links TRBV24-1 to TRBJ1-4; weak D call: TRBD1 (6 bases). Trimming left V 3 bases short and J 7 bases short, with 8 bases between. The CDR3 extends over 13 amino acids. Germline loops: CDR1 KGHDR, CDR2 SFDVKD. CDR3 DNA sequence: TGTGCCACCAGTGATCGGACAGTTGAAAAACTGTTTTTT. Encoded protein: CATSDRTVEKLFF.

The chain links TRBV7-2 to TRBJ2-1; D possibly corresponds to TRBD2 (6 bases). CDR1 is SGHTA and CDR2 is FQGNSA in the germline V gene. Trimming took 8 bases from V and 3 from J, leaving 11 bases between them. This CDR3 contains 13 residues. CDR3 nucleotides: TGTGCCAGCTGGCCCGGGAGCTACAATGAGCAGTTCTTC. It is translated as CASWPGSYNEQFF.

V is TRBV12-3 or TRBV12-4 and J is TRBJ2-2; D gene unclear. The CDR3 spans 11 residues. The V end lost 10 bases, the J end lost 6 bases, and 9 bases lay between the germline ends. The CDR3: CATSPSGELFF. As DNA, the CDR3 is TGTGCCACCAGCCCGTCCGGGGAGCTGTTTTTT.

The chain combines TRBV4-1 with TRBJ2-1; D ambiguous. The CDR3 sequence is 13 residues long. Germline V lookup: CDR1 MGHRA, CDR2 YSYEKL. The germline V and J ends were trimmed by 0 bases and 8 bases, with 8 bases remaining between them. The DNA for the CDR3 is TGCGCCAGCAGCCAAGATCTAGTGGATGAGCAGTTCTTC. This encodes CASSQDLVDEQFF.

The J gene is TRBJ2-7, the V gene TRBV11-2; 7 positions match TRBD1. The V gene end was trimmed by 1 base and the J gene end by 0 bases; junction bases not matched to a gene: 12. From germline, CDR1 is SGHAT and CDR2 FQNNGV. The CDR3 covers 18 residues. Here the CDR3 reads CASSLVIGTALSSYEQYF. CDR3 nucleotide sequence: TGTGCCAGCAGCTTAGTAATCGGGACAGCCCTATCCTCCTACGAGCAGTACTTC.